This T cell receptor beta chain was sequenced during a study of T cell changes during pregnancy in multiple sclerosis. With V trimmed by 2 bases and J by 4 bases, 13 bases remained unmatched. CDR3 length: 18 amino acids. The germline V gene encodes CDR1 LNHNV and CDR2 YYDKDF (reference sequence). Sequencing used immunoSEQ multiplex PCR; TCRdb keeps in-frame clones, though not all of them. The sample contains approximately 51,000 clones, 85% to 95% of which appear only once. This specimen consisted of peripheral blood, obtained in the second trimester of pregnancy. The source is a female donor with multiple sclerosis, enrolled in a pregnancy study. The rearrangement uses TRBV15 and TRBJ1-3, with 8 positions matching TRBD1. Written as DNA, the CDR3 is TGTGCCACCAGCAGATCATTTCAGACAGGGGCGAAAGGAAACACCATATATTTT. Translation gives CATSRSFQTGAKGNTIYF. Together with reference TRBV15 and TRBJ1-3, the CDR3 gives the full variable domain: DAMVIQNPRYQVTQFGKPVTLSCSQTLNHNVMYWYQQKSSQAPKLLFHYYDKDFNNEADTPDNFQSRRPNTSFCFLDIRSPGLGDTAMYLCATSRSFQTGAKGNTIYFGEGSWLTVV.